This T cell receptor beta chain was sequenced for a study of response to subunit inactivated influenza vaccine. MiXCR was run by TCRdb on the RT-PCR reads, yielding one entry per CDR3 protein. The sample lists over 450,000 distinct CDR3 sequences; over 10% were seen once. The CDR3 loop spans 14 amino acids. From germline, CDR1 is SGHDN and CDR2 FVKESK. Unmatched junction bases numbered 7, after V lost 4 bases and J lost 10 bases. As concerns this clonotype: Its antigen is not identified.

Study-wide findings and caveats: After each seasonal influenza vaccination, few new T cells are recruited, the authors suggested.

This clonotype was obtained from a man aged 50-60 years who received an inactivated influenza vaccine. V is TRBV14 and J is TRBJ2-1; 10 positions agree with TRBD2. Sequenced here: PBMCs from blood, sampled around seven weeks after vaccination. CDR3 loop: CASSRLAGASEQFF. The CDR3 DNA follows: TGTGCCAGCAGCCGGCTAGCGGGAGCTAGCGAGCAGTTCTTC.